This T cell receptor beta chain was profiled in a study of T cells in Graves' hyperthyroidism and ophthalmopathy. Germline V gene data show CDR1 as MNHNY and CDR2 as SVGAGI (reference sequence). The CDR3 is 15 residues long. The V end was cut by 6 bases, the J end by 6 bases, with 20 bases between. Template material for amplifying TCR beta CDR3 regions consisted of RNA transcripts. Researchers ran a first-round RT-PCR on the TCR CDR3 using the HTBI primer set. From the multiplex PCR reads, TCRdb called clonotypes with MiXCR, one entry per CDR3 protein. This table holds roughly 700,000 distinct CDR3 sequences, approximately 40% found once. Study-level points and caveats: Researchers report that a 13 V-J model separated ophthalmopathy from stable hyperthyroidism.

Comment on this clonotype: Its matching antigen is unknown.

Lactation, pregnancy, other autoimmune disease or uncontrolled infection led to exclusion of patients. The gene calls are TRBV6-6 and TRBJ1-2, with unresolved D. This clonotype was obtained from a woman aged 40 to 50 with Graves' hyperthyroidism. The sequenced sample consisted of blood. The CDR3 here is CASSDTARLQDGYTF. The CDR3 DNA is TGTGCCAGCAGCGACACGGCGAGGCTTCAGGATGGCTACACCTTC.